This TCR beta chain appears in the sequencing data of a study of cytomegalovirus exposure and HLA in healthy donors. Study-level information: Out of a few hundred genotyped donors, roughly 80% belonged to the Caucasian-associated ancestry cluster.

Between the trimmed V and J ends, which lost 5 bases and 5 bases, there was a span of 10 bases. Germline CDR1 reads MNHEY; CDR2 reads SMNVEV (reference sequence). This CDR3 has 13 amino acids. This PCR relied on a set of 60 Vbeta primers and 13 Jbeta primers. Assay: immunoSEQ multiplex PCR; the TCRdb copy retains only in-frame clones and omits some. Of 60,000 to 70,000 clones in the sample, roughly four fifths were seen once. V usage is TRBV27 and J usage is TRBJ1-5, with TRBD1 as a possible D gene (5 bases). The clonotype was recovered from a man in his forties or fifties in good health and CMV-seronegative. Material for sequencing was PBMCs. The CDR3 here is CASSSRGHQPQHF. CDR3 in DNA: TGTGCCAGCAGTAGTAGGGGCCATCAGCCCCAGCATTTT.